The 6 T cell receptor beta chains reported below all come from one sample, sequenced in a study of shared clonotypes between healthy human individuals. CD45RO-negative CD8 cells positively selected for CCR7 made up the naive population, which excluded terminally differentiated effector memory CD45RA+ cells. Produced via immunoSEQ multiplex PCR; TCRdb's table is partial and in-frame only. This repertoire shows some 2 million clones, about 95% found once; its top ten account for 1.1%. Sequencing was performed on naive CD8+ T cells sorted from blood. These receptors all stem from a man aged 18 to 30 in good health.

The V gene is TRBV7-9, the J gene TRBJ2-1; D not certain. The CDR3 sequence is 14 residues long. The germline V gene has CDR1 SEHNR and CDR2 FQNEAQ (reference sequence). V lost 2 bases, J lost 6 bases, and 11 bases lay in between. The CDR3 loop is CASSLIKELNEQFF. The DNA of the CDR3 is TGTGCCAGCAGCTTAATTAAAGAGCTCAATGAGCAGTTCTTC.

In regard to this clone: The sample contains more than one DNA sequence encoding this CDR3. The rearrangement uses TRBV5-4 and TRBJ1-1; no clear D. With 1 base removed from V and 1 base from J, the gap between germline ends came to 5 bases. The V gene's germline CDR1 is SGHNT and CDR2 YYREEE (reference sequence). This CDR3 region has 13 residues. The CDR3 reads CASSLIANTEAFF. The CDR3 bases are TGTGCCAGCAGCTTGATCGCGAACACTGAAGCTTTCTTT.

J is TRBJ2-1 and V is TRBV12-5, with 8 bases identical to TRBD2. This CDR3 contains 16 residues. Germline V gives CDR1 LGHNT, CDR2 FRNRAP. V gave up 0 bases and J gave up 8 bases; unmatched junction bases: 9. Here the CDR3 reads CASGLVQGLVNHEQFF. Written as DNA, the CDR3 is TGTGCTAGTGGTTTGGTACAGGGACTAGTAAACCATGAGCAGTTCTTC.

This clone was seen a single time. The gene calls are TRBV27 and TRBJ1-2; possible D gene TRBD1, 6 bases. The CDR3 sequence is 13 residues long. Per the germline V gene, CDR1 is MNHEY and CDR2 is SMNVEV (reference sequence). V was pared by 2 bases and J by 7 bases, with 11 bases between. CDR3 sequence reads: CASSLGGAGGYTF. DNA for the CDR3: TGTGCCAGCAGTTTAGGGGGGGCGGGTGGCTACACCTTC.

The gene calls are TRBV5-4 and TRBJ2-3; 7 nucleotides agree with TRBD2. This CDR3 has 15 amino acids. The germline V gene has CDR1 SGHNT and CDR2 YYREEE (reference sequence). V lost 4 bases, J lost 1 base, and 6 bases stayed unmatched. CDR3 region: CASSVGLGGTDTQYF. In DNA form, the CDR3 reads TGTGCCAGCAGCGTCGGACTAGGTGGCACAGATACGCAGTATTTT.

The chain combines TRBV5-4 with TRBJ2-5; maybe TRBD2 (6 bases). Deletions cut 0 bases from V and 1 base from J, with 7 bases between. Germline assignment: CDR1 SGHNT and CDR2 YYREEE (reference sequence). The CDR3 spans 14 residues. CDR3 amino acids: CASSLGSGQETQYF. CDR3 sequence (DNA): TGTGCCAGCAGCTTGGGTAGCGGCCAAGAGACCCAGTACTTC.